A single sample is the source of the 10 T cell receptor beta chains below, sequenced in a study of blood T cell repertoires in COVID-19. Measured with immunoSEQ multiplex PCR; TCRdb has only the in-frame clones, and not every one. Of 99,000 or so clones in the sample, approximately 80% were seen once. Sequenced: peripheral blood. The origin of the receptors is a man aged 55-75 years with acute or convalescent COVID-19.

CDR3 protein: CASSPGTRLDTQYF. CDR3 nucleotide sequence: TGTGCCAGCAGTCCCGGGACTAGGTTAGATACGCAGTATTTT. V and J are TRBV6-5 and TRBJ2-3; 8 positions agree with TRBD2. The V segment lost 5 bases and the J segment 5 bases; nucleotides outside the gene matches: 6. The V gene's germline CDR1 is MNHEY and CDR2 SVGAGI. This CDR3 contains 14 residues.

The CDR3 nucleotides read TGTGCCAGCAGCCCCTGGACTAGCGGGGGCTCCTACAATGAGCAGTTCTTC. Its protein is CASSPWTSGGSYNEQFF. This chain uses TRBV3-1 (or the pseudogene TRBV3-2) with TRBJ2-1, with 13 bases that match TRBD2. CDR1 LGHDT and CDR2 YNNKEL come from the germline V gene (reference sequence). This CDR3 spans 17 amino acids. Trimming cost V 4 bases and J 0 bases; bases outside gene matches: 3.

Only a few counts were recorded for this clone. The chain has TRBV7-9 and TRBJ2-5, with 9 bases that match TRBD1. CDR3 length: 15 residues. V trimming: 8 bases; J trimming: 5 bases; junction bases outside the gene matches: 12. Per germline, CDR1 SEHNR and CDR2 FQNEAQ (reference sequence). The CDR3 sequence: CASGKDDGTGETQYF. The CDR3, as DNA: TGTGCCAGCGGCAAGGACGACGGGACAGGGGAGACCCAGTACTTC.

The CDR3 loop is CASSLGWGGETQYF. In DNA, the CDR3 is TGTGCCAGCAGCTTAGGGTGGGGAGGGGAGACCCAGTACTTC. The chain has TRBV7-2 and TRBJ2-5; TRBD2 matches at 7 bases. J was trimmed by 5 bases and V by 1 base; bases with no gene match: 4. Germline V gene sequence: CDR1 SGHTA, CDR2 FQGNSA. This CDR3 comprises 14 residues. Full variable domain (outside the CDR3, taken from reference TRBV7-2 and TRBJ2-5): GAGVSQSPSNKVTEKGKDVELRCDPISGHTALYWYRQSLGQGLEFLIYFQGNSAPDKSGLPSDRFSAERTGGSVSTLTIQRTQQEDSAVYLCASSLGWGGETQYFGPGTRLLVL.

This clone has a handful of counts. V is TRBV11-1 and J is TRBJ1-2; D gene ambiguous. V dropped 1 base and J dropped 6 bases, with 12 bases sitting between them. The CDR3 spans 14 residues. In germline, CDR1 is SGHAT, CDR2 FQDESV (reference sequence). Here the CDR3 reads CASSLVNGQNGYTF. CDR3 coding DNA: TGTGCCAGCAGCTTAGTGAATGGGCAGAATGGCTACACCTTC. The full variable domain, with the rest looked up from reference TRBV11-1 and TRBJ1-2, is EAEVAQSPRYKITEKSQAVAFWCDPISGHATLYWYRQILGQGPELLVQFQDESVVDDSQLPKDRFSAERLKGVDSTLKIQPAELGDSAMYLCASSLVNGQNGYTFGSGTRLTVV.

The sample holds one count of this clone. The chain recombines TRBV5-1 with TRBJ1-4, with 8 bases that match TRBD1. J was trimmed by 8 bases and V by 0 bases; bases with no gene match: 3. The CDR3 is made up of 14 amino acids. Germline lookup yields CDR1 SGHRS and CDR2 YFSETQ. Written as DNA, the CDR3 is TGCGCCAGCAGCTTGGTGACAGGGGAAGAAAAACTGTTTTTT. This sequence encodes CASSLVTGEEKLFF.

The chain uses TRBV29-1 and TRBJ2-5; TRBD1 matches 9 bases. Per the germline V gene, CDR1 is SQVTM and CDR2 is ANQGSEA. V trimming: 1 base; J trimming: 4 bases; junction bases outside the gene matches: 4. The CDR3 has 14 amino acids. CDR3 residues: CSVEAWDRAETQYF. CDR3 bases: TGCAGCGTTGAAGCTTGGGACAGGGCAGAGACCCAGTACTTC.

V usage is TRBV19 and J usage is TRBJ1-2, with 10 nucleotides matching TRBD1. The CDR3 consists of 15 residues. The V segment lost 5 bases and the J segment 2 bases; nucleotides outside the gene matches: 5. Looked up from germline, CDR1 is LNHDA and CDR2 is SQIVND (reference sequence). The CDR3 region is CASSPWTGGNYGYTF. CDR3 sequence (DNA): TGTGCCAGTAGTCCCTGGACAGGGGGAAACTATGGCTACACCTTC.

This chain joins TRBV11-3 and TRBJ2-3; D possibly corresponds to TRBD2 (5 bases). Trimming cost V 2 bases and J 1 base, with 16 bases left between them. Germline V gene sequence: CDR1 SGHNT, CDR2 YENEEA. CDR3 length: 17 residues. CDR3 amino acids: CASSLTGGLVGTDTQYF. Written as DNA, the CDR3 is TGTGCCAGCAGCTTAACGGGCGGGCTAGTGGGCACAGATACGCAGTATTTT.

The chain employs TRBV18 and TRBJ1-1; TRBD1 matches 10 bases. This CDR3 is built from 16 residues. The trim removed 1 base at V and 3 bases at J, leaving 5 bases unmatched. The V gene's germline CDR1 is KGHSH and CDR2 LQKENI. Written as DNA, the CDR3 is TGTGCCAGCTCACCACGGACAGGGGGAATCGACACTGAAGCTTTCTTT. Encoded protein: CASSPRTGGIDTEAFF. The full variable domain, completed using reference TRBV18 and TRBJ1-1, is NAGVMQNPRHLVRRRGQEARLRCSPMKGHSHVYWYRQLPEEGLKFMVYLQKENIIDESGMPKERFSAEFPKEGPSILRIQQVVRGDSAAYFCASSPRTGGIDTEAFFGQGTRLTVV.